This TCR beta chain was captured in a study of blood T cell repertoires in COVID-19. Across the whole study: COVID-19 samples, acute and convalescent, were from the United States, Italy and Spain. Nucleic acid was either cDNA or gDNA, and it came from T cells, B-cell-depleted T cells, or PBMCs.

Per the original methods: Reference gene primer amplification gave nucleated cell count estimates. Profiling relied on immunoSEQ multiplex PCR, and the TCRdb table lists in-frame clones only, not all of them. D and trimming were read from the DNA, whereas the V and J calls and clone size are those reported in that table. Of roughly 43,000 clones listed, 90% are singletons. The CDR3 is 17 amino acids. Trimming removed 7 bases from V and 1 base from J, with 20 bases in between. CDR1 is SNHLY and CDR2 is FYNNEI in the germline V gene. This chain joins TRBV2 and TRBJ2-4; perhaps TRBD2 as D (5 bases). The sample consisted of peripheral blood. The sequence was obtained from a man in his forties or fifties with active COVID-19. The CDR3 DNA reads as TGTGCCAGCATCGAAAATCCCCGAGGGAATGCCAAAAACATTCAGTACTTC. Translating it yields CASIENPRGNAKNIQYF.